A single sample is the source of the 26 T cell receptor beta chains below, sequenced in a study of yellow fever vaccine responses in identical twins. TCRdb re-called the RT-PCR reads through MiXCR, storing one row per CDR3 protein. Of fewer than 600 distinct CDR3 sequences in the sample, less than 85% were seen once. The sequencing here drew on T cells from blood (PBMCs), unsorted or a sorted subset (not recorded which), taken before or after yellow fever vaccination (not recorded which). The origin of the receptors is a female donor who received the yellow fever vaccine.

This clonotype was seen a handful of times. The chain links TRBV4-3 to TRBJ2-1, with 7 bases fitting TRBD2. The germline gives CDR1 LGHNA, CDR2 YSLEER. This CDR3 comprises 15 residues. V gave up 1 base and J gave up 10 bases; unmatched junction bases: 10. CDR3 nucleotide sequence: TGCGCCAGCAGCCAAGGAGACCTAGCGGTTGTGGAGCAGTTCTTC. Protein product: CASSQGDLAVVEQFF.

V is TRBV2 and J is TRBJ2-5, with 7 bases identical to TRBD2. Germline V gene lookup returns CDR1 SNHLY and CDR2 FYNNEI. V was pared by 1 base and J by 0 bases, with 2 bases of the junction left unmatched. The CDR3 contains 15 residues. For the CDR3, the DNA is TGTGCCAGCAGTGAAGAGCGGGAACACCAAGAGACCCAGTACTTC. Translated: CASSEEREHQETQYF.

This chain connects TRBV6-5 to TRBJ1-1; possibly TRBD1 for D (6 bases). Germline lookup yields CDR1 MNHEY and CDR2 SVGAGI. V was pared by 4 bases and J by 4 bases, with 22 bases between. The CDR3 is 17 amino acids. The CDR3 loop is CASSFVLEGGEGTEAFF. CDR3 nucleotides: TGTGCCAGCAGTTTCGTGCTTGAAGGGGGGGAGGGCACTGAAGCTTTCTTT.

The chain combines TRBV9 with TRBJ1-1; 7 positions match TRBD1. Germline V gene lookup returns CDR1 SGDLS and CDR2 YYNGEE. V lost 3 bases, J lost 6 bases, and 17 bases stayed unmatched. The CDR3 consists of 17 residues. CDR3 DNA sequence: TGTGCCAGCAGCGCCGACGACAGGGTAGCACCCAACCCTGAAGCTTTCTTT. Its translation: CASSADDRVAPNPEAFF.

The chain combines TRBV24-1 with TRBJ1-5; 12 nucleotides match TRBD1. The CDR3 length is 18 residues. Trimming at V came to 11 bases and at J to 1 base, leaving 14 bases not matched to a gene. CDR1 KGHDR and CDR2 SFDVKD come from the germline V gene. The CDR3 here is CAIPGTGGELSSNQPQHF. The CDR3 coding sequence is TGTGCCATACCCGGGACAGGGGGCGAGCTATCCAGCAATCAGCCCCAGCATTTT.

This clonotype came up once. V is TRBV10-1 and J is TRBJ2-3; TRBD2 is a possible D gene (6 bases). Germline-derived CDR1 and CDR2 are WNHNN and SYGVQD (reference sequence). V lost 3 bases and J lost 2, with 12 bases in between. There are 15 residues in the CDR3. The CDR3 DNA reads TGCGCCAGCAGTGAAGGCGGGACCCACACAGATACGCAGTATTTT. Its protein is CASSEGGTHTDTQYF.

In its sample, this clonotype was seen a few times. This sequence joins TRBV4-3 and TRBJ2-3; 8 bases match TRBD2. CDR1 LGHNA and CDR2 YSLEER come from the germline V gene. Unmatched junction bases numbered 3, after V lost 0 bases and J lost 1 base. CDR3 length: 16 residues. Here the CDR3 reads CASSQDLGGGTDTQYF. CDR3 nucleotides: TGCGCCAGCAGCCAAGACCTCGGGGGGGGCACAGATACGCAGTATTTT.

The chain recombines TRBV4-3 with TRBJ2-2; no definite D call. The CDR3 loop spans 12 amino acids. Germline CDR1 is LGHNA and CDR2 is YSLEER. V was pared by 1 base and J by 7 bases, with 4 bases between. The CDR3 bases are TGCGCCAGCAGCCAAGGGGACGGGGAGCTGTTTTTT. Its protein product is CASSQGDGELFF.

The rearrangement uses TRBV30 and TRBJ1-3; no firm D call. This CDR3 spans 14 amino acids. The V end lost 2 bases, the J end lost 4 bases, and 12 bases lay between the germline ends. The germline gives CDR1 GTSNPN, CDR2 SVGIG (reference sequence). As DNA, the CDR3 is TGTGCCTGGAGTAAAAGGGTGGAAGGAAACACCATATATTTT. Its protein product is CAWSKRVEGNTIYF.

The V call is TRBV28, the J call TRBJ2-1; TRBD1 is a possible D gene (5 bases). V dropped 6 bases and J dropped 7 bases, with 16 bases sitting between them. Germline values: CDR1 MDHEN, CDR2 SYDVKM. CDR3 length: 14 amino acids. CDR3 region: CASSEQGERNEQFF. The DNA of the CDR3 is TGTGCCAGCAGCGAGCAGGGCGAAAGAAATGAGCAGTTCTTC.

This clonotype was counted a few times. The genes are TRBV6-2 or TRBV6-3 and TRBJ2-3; maybe TRBD2 (6 bases). Trimming took off 2 bases at V and 0 bases at J, with 18 bases between the two ends. Per germline, CDR1 MNHEY and CDR2 SVGEGT. The CDR3 totals 18 residues. The DNA of the CDR3 is TGTGCCAGCAGTTACGGGTTGTCGGAGGGCCCTAGCACAGATACGCAGTATTTT. It specifies CASSYGLSEGPSTDTQYF.

This clonotype was observed a handful of times. This chain joins TRBV7-3 and TRBJ1-1; no firm D call. Germline V gene lookup returns CDR1 SGHTA and CDR2 FQGTGA. The CDR3 contains 13 residues. Trimming took 3 bases from V and 4 from J, leaving 9 bases between them. The CDR3 loop reads CASSLGSPTEAFF. CDR3 nucleotides: TGTGCCAGCAGCTTGGGAAGTCCCACTGAAGCTTTCTTT.

This clonotype was recorded a few times. This rearrangement joins TRBV7-6 to TRBJ2-2; 8 bases are shared with TRBD1. CDR1 and CDR2 from the germline V gene are SGHVS and FNYEAQ. CDR3 length: 16 residues. The trim removed 5 bases at V and 7 bases at J, leaving 12 bases unmatched. This CDR3 is CASSPSDRAIGGELFF. The CDR3 DNA reads as TGTGCCAGCAGCCCCTCGGACAGGGCGATCGGCGGGGAGCTGTTTTTT.

The chain links TRBV6-5 to TRBJ2-2, with 8 bases identical to TRBD2. Germline CDR1 MNHEY, CDR2 SVGAGI. The CDR3 has 16 amino acids. With 0 bases clipped from V and 8 bases from J, the junction kept 8 bases outside the gene matches. In nucleotides, the CDR3 is TGTGCCAGCAGTTACTCGGCAGCGGGGGTGGGGGGGGAGCTGTTTTTT. As protein: CASSYSAAGVGGELFF.

The chain joins TRBV6-1 to TRBJ2-1; 7 positions agree with TRBD2. V lost 8 bases to trimming and J lost 8 bases; unmatched junction nucleotides: 3. The CDR3 is 11 amino acids. The germline gives CDR1 MNHNS, CDR2 SASEGT. The CDR3 nucleotides are TGTGCCAGCCTTGGGGGGGATGAGCAGTTCTTC. Protein sequence: CASLGGDEQFF.

The sample holds a few counts of this clonotype. The chain uses TRBV25-1 and TRBJ2-1, with 14 bases that match TRBD2. The V segment lost 2 bases and the J segment 6 bases; nucleotides outside the gene matches: 3. Germline CDR1 and CDR2: MGHDK and SYGVNS. The CDR3 is 16 amino acids. The CDR3 is CASSEPGTSGSNEQFF. The DNA for the CDR3 is TGTGCCAGCAGTGAACCGGGGACTAGCGGGAGCAATGAGCAGTTCTTC.

V usage is TRBV9 and J usage is TRBJ2-1; the match to TRBD2 covers 7 bases. Germline loops: CDR1 SGDLS, CDR2 YYNGEE. The trim removed 0 bases at V and 5 bases at J, leaving 2 bases unmatched. This CDR3 comprises 14 residues. This CDR3 reads CASSVAGGDNEQFF. In DNA form, the CDR3 reads TGTGCCAGCAGCGTAGCGGGAGGTGACAATGAGCAGTTCTTC.

The CDR3, as DNA: TGTGCCAGCAGCCCTGACAGGGTAATGAACGAGCAGTACTTC. Encoded protein: CASSPDRVMNEQYF. V and J are TRBV11-3 and TRBJ2-7, with 7 bases lining up with TRBD1. The trim removed 5 bases at V and 5 bases at J, leaving 9 bases unmatched. This CDR3 spans 14 amino acids. CDR1 and CDR2 from the germline V gene are SGHNT and YENEEA. The full variable domain, its missing parts supplied by reference TRBV11-3 and TRBJ2-7, is EAGVVQSPRYKIIEKKQPVAFWCNPISGHNTLYWYLQNLGQGPELLIRYENEEAVDDSQLPKDRFSAERLKGVDSTLKIQPAELGDSAVYLCASSPDRVMNEQYFGPGTRLTVT.

V and J are TRBV4-2 and TRBJ2-7, with D possibly TRBD1 on 5 matching bases. Germline lookup yields CDR1 LGHNA and CDR2 YNFKEQ. Between the trimmed V and J ends, which lost 4 bases and 5 bases, there was a span of 15 bases. The CDR3 covers 14 residues. The CDR3 DNA follows: TGTGCCAGCAGCCTCGAACAGGTTTCCCACGAGCAGTACTTC. Translated: CASSLEQVSHEQYF.

This chain joins TRBV30 and TRBJ2-1, with D maybe TRBD1 (5 bases). Per the germline V gene, CDR1 is GTSNPN and CDR2 is SVGIG (reference sequence). Trimming cost V 0 bases and J 6 bases, with 12 bases left between them. The CDR3 loop spans 14 amino acids. In DNA form, the CDR3 reads TGTGCCTGGAGTGTATGGGGCGCTGGCAATGAGCAGTTCTTC. Its translation is CAWSVWGAGNEQFF.

The rearrangement joins TRBV6-4 to TRBJ2-3; TRBD1 aligns across 11 bases. V was clipped by 0 bases and J by 4 bases; unmatched bases: 0. This CDR3 has 15 amino acids. The germline gives CDR1 MRHNA, CDR2 SNTAGT. Here the CDR3 reads CASSDSGQGADTQYF. CDR3 bases: TGTGCCAGCAGTGACTCGGGACAGGGGGCAGATACGCAGTATTTT.

CDR3 DNA sequence: TGTGCCATCAGGGGGGGATTGGACACTGAAGCTTTCTTT. Translation gives CAIRGGLDTEAFF. The chain couples TRBV10-3 to TRBJ1-1; maybe TRBD1 (5 bases). CDR1 is ENHRY and CDR2 is SYGVKD in the germline V gene. V was clipped by 6 bases and J by 3 bases, with 11 bases between them. The CDR3 sequence is 13 residues long.

The chain has TRBV11-1 and TRBJ1-6; no firm D call. This CDR3 is built from 12 residues. Trimming removed 2 bases at V and 14 bases at J, with 10 bases between. Germline loops: CDR1 SGHAT, CDR2 FQDESV (reference sequence). CDR3 loop: CASSLNEDSLHF. The CDR3 coding sequence is TGTGCCAGCAGCTTAAACGAGGATTCCCTCCACTTT.

This chain connects TRBV30 to TRBJ2-3, with 12 bases matching TRBD2. CDR1 is GTSNPN, CDR2 SVGIG, per germline (reference sequence). J gave up 4 bases and V 6 bases, and 5 bases lay outside the gene matches. The CDR3 runs 14 residues. The CDR3 spells CACDLAGGADTQYF. The CDR3 DNA is TGTGCCTGTGACCTAGCGGGGGGGGCAGATACGCAGTATTTT.

J is TRBJ2-3 and V is TRBV3-1, with 7 positions matching TRBD1. The CDR3 has 15 residues. Per the germline V gene, CDR1 is LGHDT and CDR2 is YNNKEL (reference sequence). Trimming removed 6 bases from V and 1 base from J; junction bases left unmatched: 7. The CDR3 protein is CASSNRDSGTDTQYF. CDR3 nucleotide sequence: TGTGCCAGCAGTAACCGGGACAGCGGCACAGATACGCAGTATTTT.

The V and J genes are TRBV4-1 and TRBJ2-1, with 11 bases that match TRBD2. The junction had 7 bases not matched to a gene; V was cut back by 4 bases and J by 5 bases. CDR1 MGHRA and CDR2 YSYEKL come from the germline V gene. The CDR3 sequence is 16 residues long. For the CDR3, the DNA is TGCGCCAGCAGCCTCTCCGGGACTAGCGGTAACAATGAGCAGTTCTTC. Translation gives CASSLSGTSGNNEQFF.